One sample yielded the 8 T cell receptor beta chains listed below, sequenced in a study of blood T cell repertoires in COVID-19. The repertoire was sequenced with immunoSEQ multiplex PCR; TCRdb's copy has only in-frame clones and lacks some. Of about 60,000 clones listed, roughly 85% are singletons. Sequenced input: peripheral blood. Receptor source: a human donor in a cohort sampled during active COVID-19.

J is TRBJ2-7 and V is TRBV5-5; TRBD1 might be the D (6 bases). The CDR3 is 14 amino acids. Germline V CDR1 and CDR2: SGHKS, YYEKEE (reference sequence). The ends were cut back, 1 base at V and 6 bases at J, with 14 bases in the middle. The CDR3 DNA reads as TGTGCCAGCAGCTTGCTGGGGGCGCAGGCCGAGCAGTACTTC. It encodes CASSLLGAQAEQYF.

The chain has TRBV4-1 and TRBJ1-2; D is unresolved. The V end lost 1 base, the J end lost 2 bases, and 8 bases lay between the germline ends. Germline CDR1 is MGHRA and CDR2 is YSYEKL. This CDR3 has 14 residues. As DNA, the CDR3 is TGCGCCAGCAGCCAAGGGGAGATGAACTATGGCTACACCTTC. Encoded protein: CASSQGEMNYGYTF.

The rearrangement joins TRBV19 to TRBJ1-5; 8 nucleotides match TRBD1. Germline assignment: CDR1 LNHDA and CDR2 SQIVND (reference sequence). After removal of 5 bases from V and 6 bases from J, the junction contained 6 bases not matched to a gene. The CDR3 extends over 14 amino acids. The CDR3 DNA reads TGTGCCAGTAGTCCAAGGGACAGGAGTCAGCCCCAGCATTTT. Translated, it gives CASSPRDRSQPQHF.

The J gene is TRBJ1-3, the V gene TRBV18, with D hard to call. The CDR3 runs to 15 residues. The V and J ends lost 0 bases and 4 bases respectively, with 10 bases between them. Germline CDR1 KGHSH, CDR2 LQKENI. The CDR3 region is CASSPPAGGGNTIYF. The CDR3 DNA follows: TGTGCCAGCTCACCACCGGCAGGAGGGGGAAACACCATATATTTT.

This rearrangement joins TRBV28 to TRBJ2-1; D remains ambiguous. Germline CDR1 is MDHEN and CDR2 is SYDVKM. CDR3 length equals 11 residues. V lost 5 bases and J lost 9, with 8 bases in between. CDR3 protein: CASSKLPEQFF. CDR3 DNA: TGTGCCAGCAGTAAACTCCCTGAGCAGTTCTTC.

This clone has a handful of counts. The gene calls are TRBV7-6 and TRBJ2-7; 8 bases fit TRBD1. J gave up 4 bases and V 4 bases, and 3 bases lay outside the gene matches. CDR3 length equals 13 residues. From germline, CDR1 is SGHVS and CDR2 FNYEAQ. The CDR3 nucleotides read TGTGCCAGCAGCTGGACAGGGACGTACGAGCAGTACTTC. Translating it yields CASSWTGTYEQYF.

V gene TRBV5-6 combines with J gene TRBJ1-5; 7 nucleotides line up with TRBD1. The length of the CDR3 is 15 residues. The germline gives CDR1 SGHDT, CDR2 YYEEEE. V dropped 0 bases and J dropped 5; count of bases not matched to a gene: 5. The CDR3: CASSLVGDSYQPQHF. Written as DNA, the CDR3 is TGTGCCAGCAGCTTGGTTGGGGACAGTTATCAGCCCCAGCATTTT. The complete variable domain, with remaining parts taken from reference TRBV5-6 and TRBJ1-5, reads DAGVTQSPTHLIKTRGQQVTLRCSPKSGHDTVSWYQQALGQGPQFIFQYYEEEERQRGNFPDRFSGHQFPNYSSELNVNALLLGDSALYLCASSLVGDSYQPQHFGDGTRLSIL.

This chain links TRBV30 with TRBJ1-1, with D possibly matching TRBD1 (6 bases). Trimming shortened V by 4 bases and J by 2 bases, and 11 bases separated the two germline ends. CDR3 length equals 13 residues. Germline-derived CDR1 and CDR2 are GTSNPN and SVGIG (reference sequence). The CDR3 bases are TGTGCCTGGACCCGACAGGTCAACACTGAAGCTTTCTTT. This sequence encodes CAWTRQVNTEAFF.